In its sample, the clone carrying this T cell receptor (beta chain) was seen a few times. The record originates from a study of T cell responses to AZD1222 COVID-19 vaccine. Method: immunoSEQ multiplex PCR; TCRdb's copy keeps in-frame clones and lacks some. Found here are some 96,000 clones, around nine tenths of them singletons; the top ten hold about 16%. V lost 2 bases and J 6 bases, leaving 11 bases between the germline ends. Germline CDR1 LGHDT, CDR2 YNNKEL (reference sequence). The CDR3 has 14 residues. The chain has TRBV3-1 (or the pseudogene TRBV3-2) and TRBJ2-1; no definite D call. The TCR comes from an adult in good health. The material was peripheral blood, obtained on day 0 of AZD1222 vaccination. Here the CDR3 DNA reads TGTGCCAGCAGCCAAAGTCTCCCGCTCAATGAGCAGTTCTTC. It codes for CASSQSLPLNEQFF.